This is a list of T cell receptor beta chains from one sample in a study of Graves' ophthalmopathy and Graves' hyperthyroidism. TCRdb re-called the multiplex PCR reads with MiXCR, one entry per CDR3 protein. Of over a million distinct CDR3 sequences in the sample, about 36% are singletons; the top ten hold 11%. The sequenced sample was peripheral blood or thyroid tissue (not recorded which). The receptors originated from an adult man with Graves' hyperthyroidism. The CDR3 runs from the conserved cysteine through the conserved F or W. A D gene is named only where the DNA matches it firmly. Rows may omit the clone size; those that give it use once, few, many or a size class.

14	TRBV7-2	NA	TRBJ1-4	TRBD1	CASSHGTGLEKLFF	TGTGCCAGCAGTCATGGGACAGGTCTGGAAAAACTGTTTTTT
14	TRBV25-1	NA	TRBJ2-3	NA	CASSEWGITDTQYF	TGTGCCAGCAGTGAATGGGGGATCACAGATACGCAGTATTTT
13	TRBV29-1	many	TRBJ2-7	TRBD2	CSVERGAAYEQYF	TGCAGCGTAGAGCGGGGGGCCGCCTACGAGCAGTACTTC
19	TRBV6-2/TRBV6-3	NA	TRBJ2-6	TRBD2	CASNIPSGGGDSGANVLTF	TGTGCCAGCAACATCCCGTCCGGCGGGGGGGACTCTGGGGCCAACGTCCTGACTTTC
15	TRBV15	NA	TRBJ1-1	TRBD1	CATSSLTTGASAAFF	TGTGCCACCAGCAGCCTCACGACAGGGGCCTCGGCAGCTTTCTTT
11	TRBV29-1	NA	TRBJ2-3	NA	CSGQVGDTQYF	TGCAGCGGTCAAGTGGGAGATACGCAGTATTTT
14	TRBV7-8	NA	TRBJ2-7	NA	CASSLGTGRVAQYF	TGTGCCAGCAGCTTAGGGACAGGGAGGGTGGCCCAGTACTTC
19	TRBV25-1	few	TRBJ2-2	TRBD1	CASKKFRDRARTNTGELFF	TGTGCCAGCAAGAAATTCCGGGACAGGGCTCGAACGAACACCGGGGAGCTGTTTTTT
12	TRBV7-9	NA	TRBJ2-7	NA	CASKRYTGELYF	TGTGCCAGCAAGAGGTACACCGGGGAGCTGTACTTC
13	TRBV10-3	NA	TRBJ1-1	TRBD1	CAIITETGGDAFF	TGTGCCATCATAACGGAGACAGGGGGAGATGCTTTCTTT
13	TRBV7-9	NA	TRBJ2-7	NA	CASSLDYGGIQYF	TGTGCCAGCAGCTTAGACTACGGTGGGATTCAGTACTTC
15	TRBV7-9	many	TRBJ2-7	TRBD1	CASSPTGGQANEQYF	TGTGCCAGCAGCCCGACAGGGGGTCAGGCGAACGAGCAGTACTTC
15	TRBV20-1	few	TRBJ2-2	NA	CSAGPLLSGTGELFF	TGCAGTGCTGGGCCCCTCCTAAGTGGCACCGGGGAGCTGTTTTTT
17	TRBV5-6	NA	TRBJ1-3	NA	CASSLARRGGSGNTIYF	TGTGCCAGCAGCTTGGCCCGGCGGGGAGGCTCTGGAAACACCATATATTTT
15	TRBV25-1	many	TRBJ2-5	TRBD1	CASSEYAGGFETQYF	TGTGCCAGCAGTGAATACGCAGGGGGTTTTGAGACCCAGTACTTC
13	TRBV11-2	NA	TRBJ1-1	NA	CASSLGVVTEAFF	TGTGCCAGCAGCTTAGGGGTTGTCACTGAAGCTTTCTTT
14	TRBV2	few	TRBJ2-7	NA	CASSGLAGQVEQYF	TGTGCCAGCAGTGGTCTAGCGGGACAGGTCGAGCAGTACTTC
14	TRBV11-2	many	TRBJ1-1	NA	CASSSGLGLTEAFF	TGTGCCAGCAGCTCCGGGCTAGGGCTCACTGAAGCTTTCTTT
14	TRBV5-1	few	TRBJ1-3	NA	CASSLEQGRNTIYF	TGCGCCAGCAGCTTGGAGCAGGGCAGAAACACCATATATTTT
14	TRBV7-8	NA	TRBJ2-7	NA	CASSGGPGEYEQYF	TGTGCCAGCAGCGGGGGCCCCGGTGAATACGAGCAGTACTTC
12	TRBV28	few	TRBJ1-1	NA	CASTAGHTEAFF	TGTGCCAGCACGGCAGGGCACACTGAAGCTTTCTTT
14	TRBV6-5	NA	TRBJ2-5	NA	CASSSIEWQETQYF	TGTGCCAGCAGTTCTATAGAGTGGCAAGAGACCCAGTACTTC
12	TRBV29-1	NA	TRBJ1-2	TRBD1	CSVLSGGYGYTF	TGCAGCGTACTCTCAGGGGGCTATGGCTACACCTTC
14	TRBV20-1	many	TRBJ2-7	NA	CSAEVEQGFYEQYF	TGCAGTGCTGAAGTGGAACAGGGCTTTTACGAGCAGTACTTC
15	TRBV9	few	TRBJ2-2	NA	CASSTYSLGTGELFF	TGTGCCAGCAGCACCTACAGCTTGGGCACCGGGGAGCTGTTTTTT
14	TRBV12-3/TRBV12-4	many	TRBJ2-6	NA	CASTSGAGANVLTF	TGTGCCAGCACCTCAGGGGCCGGGGCCAACGTCCTGACTTTC
15	TRBV12-3/TRBV12-4	NA	TRBJ2-7	TRBD1	CASTWDRSVENEQYF	TGTGCCAGCACGTGGGACAGGAGTGTAGAAAACGAGCAGTACTTC
15	TRBV10-3	NA	TRBJ1-4	TRBD1	CASSSRQGVHEKLFF	TGTGCCAGCAGTTCCCGACAGGGGGTTCATGAAAAACTGTTTTTT
16	TRBV5-1	NA	TRBJ1-4	TRBD1	CASSQALMTGNEKLFF	TGCGCCAGCAGCCAAGCGCTAATGACAGGGAACGAAAAACTGTTTTTT
14	TRBV19	many	TRBJ1-1	NA	CASRKGHTNTEAFF	TGTGCCAGTAGAAAGGGACACACGAACACTGAAGCTTTCTTT
13	TRBV29-1	NA	TRBJ1-6	NA	CSTQTGDNSPLHF	TGCAGCACCCAGACAGGCGACAATTCACCCCTCCACTTT
15	TRBV20-1	many	TRBJ2-5	NA	CSAREVQLLQETQYF	TGCAGTGCTAGAGAGGTGCAGCTACTCCAAGAGACCCAGTACTTC
14	TRBV5-6	NA	TRBJ2-7	NA	CASSLATFPYEQYF	TGTGCCAGCAGCTTGGCTACGTTCCCTTACGAGCAGTACTTC
18	TRBV7-2	few	TRBJ2-2	TRBD2	CASSLGQAGLAVTGELFF	TGTGCCAGCAGCTTAGGCCAAGCGGGACTAGCTGTCACCGGGGAGCTGTTTTTT
12	TRBV5-5	many	TRBJ1-1	NA	CASSLPDPEAFF	TGTGCCAGCAGCTTGCCGGACCCAGAAGCTTTCTTT
16	TRBV25-1	many	TRBJ2-2	TRBD2	CASRGTSGRGSGELFF	TGTGCCAGCAGGGGGACTAGCGGGAGAGGGTCCGGGGAGCTGTTTTTT
16	TRBV7-2	NA	TRBJ1-1	NA	CASTARIREEVTEAFF	TGTGCCAGCACCGCCAGGATCAGGGAAGAGGTAACTGAAGCTTTCTTT
17	TRBV4-3	few	TRBJ2-2	TRBD1	CASRPPGQGLVTGELFF	TGCGCCAGCAGGCCTCCGGGACAGGGCTTAGTTACCGGGGAGCTGTTTTTT
13	TRBV7-9	many	TRBJ1-2	NA	CASSQDVRTGYTF	TGTGCCAGCAGCCAGGATGTCCGGACCGGCTACACCTTC
18	TRBV7-6	many	TRBJ2-6	TRBD1	CASSSDRGGSSGANVLTF	TGTGCCAGCAGCTCGGACAGGGGTGGTAGCTCTGGGGCCAACGTCCTGACTTTC
15	TRBV12-3/TRBV12-4	many	TRBJ1-6	TRBD1	CASSSRTGEVSPLHF	TGTGCCAGCAGTTCACGGACAGGGGAGGTTTCACCCCTCCACTTT
16	TRBV5-1	NA	TRBJ2-5	NA	CASSLAVVRNQETQYF	TGCGCCAGCAGCTTGGCCGTCGTGCGGAACCAAGAGACCCAGTACTTC
13	TRBV2	few	TRBJ2-7	NA	CASRSTDHNEQYF	TGTGCCAGCAGGAGCACAGACCACAATGAGCAGTACTTC
16	TRBV6-1	few	TRBJ1-2	TRBD1	CATLNPGTGYRFGYTF	TGTGCCACCCTAAACCCCGGGACAGGATACCGTTTTGGCTACACCTTC
13	TRBV25-1	NA	TRBJ1-1	NA	CASVGVGNTEAFF	TGTGCCAGCGTGGGAGTAGGAAACACTGAAGCTTTCTTT
13	TRBV11-2	many	TRBJ2-7	TRBD2	CASSLRLASEQYF	TGTGCCAGCAGCTTAAGACTAGCGTCCGAGCAGTACTTC
14	TRBV2	many	TRBJ2-5	TRBD1	CASNLRTGQETQYF	TGTGCCAGCAATTTAAGGACAGGGCAAGAGACCCAGTACTTC
15	TRBV5-1	many	TRBJ1-4	TRBD1	CASSLGRDRNEKLFF	TGCGCCAGCAGCTTGGGCCGGGACAGGAATGAAAAACTGTTTTTT
14	TRBV20-1	many	TRBJ2-7	TRBD1	CSARRTGVTGEQYF	TGCAGTGCCCGCCGGACAGGGGTGACAGGGGAGCAGTACTTC
14	TRBV5-1	NA	TRBJ2-7	NA	CASSVAGTSFEQYF	TGCGCCAGCAGCGTAGCCGGGACATCCTTCGAGCAGTACTTC
15	TRBV19	many	TRBJ1-1	NA	CASSQGSQGNTEAFF	TGTGCCAGTAGCCAAGGGAGTCAGGGGAACACTGAAGCTTTCTTT
13	TRBV12-3/TRBV12-4	many	TRBJ1-1	NA	CASRRETAGEAFF	TGTGCCAGCAGGAGAGAGACAGCCGGGGAGGCTTTCTTT
12	TRBV7-2	many	TRBJ2-7	NA	CASSLGLVEQYF	TGTGCCAGCAGCTTAGGTCTGGTCGAGCAGTACTTC
15	TRBV14	many	TRBJ2-5	TRBD1	CASSLRTGLQETQYF	TGTGCCAGCAGCCTTCGGACAGGGCTTCAAGAGACCCAGTACTTC